Given below is one TCR beta chain in context. Treatment specified: oral pan-JAK inhibitor, 5-10 mg twice daily. RNA was extracted and reverse transcribed into cDNA as the sequencing template. The assay was immunoSEQ multiplex PCR, and TCRdb's table has in-frame clones only and misses some. The profile covers about 64,000 clones, with about half appearing a single time and roughly 20% taken by the ten largest. These data are taken from a study of CD8+ T cells in alopecia areata. The CDR3 has 14 amino acids. Trimming shortened V by 2 bases and J by 1 base, and 6 bases separated the two germline ends. Germline lookup yields CDR1 MGHDK and CDR2 SYGVNS.

The specimen was CD8+ T cells sorted from blood, collected at approximately week 39, from a patient treated with tofacitinib. This sequence joins TRBV25-1 and TRBJ2-4; possible D gene TRBD2, 6 bases. The receptor was derived from a human donor with alopecia areata. The CDR3 DNA is TGTGCCAGCAGTGAACGGGGGGCCAAAAACATTCAGTACTTC. Translation: CASSERGAKNIQYF.